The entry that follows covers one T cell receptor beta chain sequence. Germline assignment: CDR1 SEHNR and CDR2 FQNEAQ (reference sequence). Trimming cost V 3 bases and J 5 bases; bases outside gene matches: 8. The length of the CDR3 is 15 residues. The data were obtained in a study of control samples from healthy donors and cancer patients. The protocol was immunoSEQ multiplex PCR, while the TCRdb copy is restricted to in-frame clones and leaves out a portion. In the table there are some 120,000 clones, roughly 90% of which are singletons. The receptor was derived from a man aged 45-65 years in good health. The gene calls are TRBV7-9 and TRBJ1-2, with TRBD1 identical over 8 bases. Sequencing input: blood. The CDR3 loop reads CASSLGLGQVYGYTF. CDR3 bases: TGTGCCAGCAGCTTGGGGTTGGGACAGGTGTATGGCTACACCTTC. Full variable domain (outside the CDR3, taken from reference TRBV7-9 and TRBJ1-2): DTGVSQNPRHKITKRGQNVTFRCDPISEHNRLYWYRQTLGQGPEFLTYFQNEAQLEKSRLLSDRFSAERPKGSFSTLEIQRTEQGDSAMYLCASSLGLGQVYGYTFGSGTRLTVV.